This T cell receptor (beta chain) was sequenced during a study of blood T cell repertoires in COVID-19. Study-level background: PBMCs, B-cell-depleted T cells, or T cells provided the cDNA or gDNA that made up the material.

Clones were read by immunoSEQ multiplex PCR, and TCRdb kept only the in-frame ones, dropping some. The data hold 85,000 to 90,000 clones, with roughly 89% observed a single time. Sequenced sample: peripheral blood. This clonotype originated in an elderly woman with active COVID-19.

CDR3 loop: CASNKIQGRNQPQHF. In DNA form, the CDR3 reads TGTGCCAGCAACAAAATCCAGGGTCGCAATCAGCCCCAGCATTTT. This chain connects TRBV28 to TRBJ1-5, with D tentatively TRBD1 (5 bases). V lost 7 bases and J 2 bases, leaving 15 bases between the germline ends. The CDR3 totals 15 residues. Per the germline V gene, CDR1 is MDHEN and CDR2 is SYDVKM.